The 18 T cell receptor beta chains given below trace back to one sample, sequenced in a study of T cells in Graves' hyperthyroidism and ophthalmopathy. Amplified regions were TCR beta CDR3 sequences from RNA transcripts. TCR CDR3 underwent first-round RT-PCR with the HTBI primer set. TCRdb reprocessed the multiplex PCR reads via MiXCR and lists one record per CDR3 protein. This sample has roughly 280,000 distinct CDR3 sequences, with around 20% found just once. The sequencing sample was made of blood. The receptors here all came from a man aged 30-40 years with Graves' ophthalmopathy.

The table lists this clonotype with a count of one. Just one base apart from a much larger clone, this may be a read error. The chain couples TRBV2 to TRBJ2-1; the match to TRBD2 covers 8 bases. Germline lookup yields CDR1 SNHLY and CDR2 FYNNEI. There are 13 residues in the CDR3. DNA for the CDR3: TGTGCCATCAGTGGGACTAGAATCAATGAGCAGTTCTTC. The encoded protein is CAISGTRINEQFF.

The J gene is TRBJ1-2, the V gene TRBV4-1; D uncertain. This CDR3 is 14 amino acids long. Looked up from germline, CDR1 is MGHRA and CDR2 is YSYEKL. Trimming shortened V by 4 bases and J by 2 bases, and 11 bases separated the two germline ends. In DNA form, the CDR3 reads TGCGCCAGCAGCCGGGAAGAGACGAACTATGGCTACACCTTC. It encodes CASSREETNYGYTF.

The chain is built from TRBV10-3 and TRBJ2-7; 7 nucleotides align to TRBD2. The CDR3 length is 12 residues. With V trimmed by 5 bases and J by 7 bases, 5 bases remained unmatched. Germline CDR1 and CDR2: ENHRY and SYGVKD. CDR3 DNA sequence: TGTGCCATCAGTCAACTAGCGCGGGAGCAGTACTTC. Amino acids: CAISQLAREQYF.

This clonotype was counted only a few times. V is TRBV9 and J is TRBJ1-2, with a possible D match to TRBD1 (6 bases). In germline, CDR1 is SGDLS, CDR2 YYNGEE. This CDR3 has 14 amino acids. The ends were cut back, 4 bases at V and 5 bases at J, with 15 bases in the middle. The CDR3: CASSPQGTYYGYTF. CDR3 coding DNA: TGTGCCAGCAGCCCACAGGGCACCTATTATGGCTACACCTTC. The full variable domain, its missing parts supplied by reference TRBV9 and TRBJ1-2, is DSGVTQTPKHLITATGQRVTLRCSPRSGDLSVYWYQQSLDQGLQFLIQYYNGEERAKGNILERFSAQQFPDLHSELNLSSLELGDSALYFCASSPQGTYYGYTFGSGTRLTVV.

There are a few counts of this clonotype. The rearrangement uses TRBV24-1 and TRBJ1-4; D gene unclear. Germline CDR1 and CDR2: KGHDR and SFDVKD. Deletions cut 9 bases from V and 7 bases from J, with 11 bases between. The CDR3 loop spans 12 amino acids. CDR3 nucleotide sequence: TGTGCCACCGGGTGGAGTTGTGAAAAACTGTTTTTT. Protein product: CATGWSCEKLFF.

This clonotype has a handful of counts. The CDR3 DNA reads as TGTGCCAGCAGTTTAGCCCAGGACAGGAGTCAACCGTACGAGCAGTACTTC. This codes for CASSLAQDRSQPYEQYF. This chain connects TRBV27 to TRBJ2-7; 7 bases fit TRBD1. Germline CDR1 MNHEY, CDR2 SMNVEV (reference sequence). The CDR3 is made up of 17 amino acids. J lost 4 bases, V lost 2 bases, and 14 bases had no gene match.

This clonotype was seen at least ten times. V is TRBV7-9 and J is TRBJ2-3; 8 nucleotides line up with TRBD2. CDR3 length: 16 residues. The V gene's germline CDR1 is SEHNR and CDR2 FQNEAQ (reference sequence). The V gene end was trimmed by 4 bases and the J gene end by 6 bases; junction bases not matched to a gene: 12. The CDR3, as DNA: TGTGCCAGCAGCTCGCGGGGGGCAGGAGCGAGGGATACGCAGTATTTT. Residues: CASSSRGAGARDTQYF.

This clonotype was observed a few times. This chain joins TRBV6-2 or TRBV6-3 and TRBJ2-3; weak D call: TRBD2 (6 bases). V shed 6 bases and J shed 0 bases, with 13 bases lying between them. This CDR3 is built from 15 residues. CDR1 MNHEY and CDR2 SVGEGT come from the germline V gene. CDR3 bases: TGTGCCAGCAGCCACGGGACTTTTAGCACAGATACGCAGTATTTT. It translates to CASSHGTFSTDTQYF.

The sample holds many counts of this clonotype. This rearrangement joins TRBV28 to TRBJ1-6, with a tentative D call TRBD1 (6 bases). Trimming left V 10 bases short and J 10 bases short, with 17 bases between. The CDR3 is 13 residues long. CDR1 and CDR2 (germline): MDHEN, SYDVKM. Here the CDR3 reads CAILRGQGSPLHF. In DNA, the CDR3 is TGTGCCATCCTCAGGGGTCAAGGCTCACCCCTCCACTTT.

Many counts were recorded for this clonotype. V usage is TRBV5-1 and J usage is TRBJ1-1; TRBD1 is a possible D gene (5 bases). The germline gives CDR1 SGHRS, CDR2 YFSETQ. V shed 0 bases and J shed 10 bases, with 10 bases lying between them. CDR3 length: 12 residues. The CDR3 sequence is CASSLEWGRAFF. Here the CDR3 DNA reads TGCGCCAGCAGCTTGGAATGGGGGAGAGCTTTCTTT. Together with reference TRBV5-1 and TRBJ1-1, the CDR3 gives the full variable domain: KAGVTQTPRYLIKTRGQQVTLSCSPISGHRSVSWYQQTPGQGLQFLFEYFSETQRNKGNFPGRFSGRQFSNSRSEMNVSTLELGDSALYLCASSLEWGRAFFGQGTRLTVV.

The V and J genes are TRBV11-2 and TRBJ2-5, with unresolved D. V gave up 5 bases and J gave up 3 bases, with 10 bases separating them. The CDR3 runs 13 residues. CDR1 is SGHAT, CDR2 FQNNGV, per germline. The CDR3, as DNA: TGTGCCAGCAGCCCCGGTGTGGAAGAGACCCAGTACTTC. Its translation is CASSPGVEETQYF.

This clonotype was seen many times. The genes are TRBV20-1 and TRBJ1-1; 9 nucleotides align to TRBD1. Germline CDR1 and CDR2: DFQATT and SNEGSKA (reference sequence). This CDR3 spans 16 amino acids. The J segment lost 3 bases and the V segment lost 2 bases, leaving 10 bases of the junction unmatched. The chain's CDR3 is CSARRTTGGSDTEAFF. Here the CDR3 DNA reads TGCAGTGCTAGACGAACAACAGGGGGCTCGGACACTGAAGCTTTCTTT.

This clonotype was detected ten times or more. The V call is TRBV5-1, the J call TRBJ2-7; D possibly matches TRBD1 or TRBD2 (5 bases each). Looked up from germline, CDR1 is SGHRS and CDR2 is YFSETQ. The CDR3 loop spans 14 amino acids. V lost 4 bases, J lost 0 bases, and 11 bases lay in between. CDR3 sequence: CASSTEGSSYEQYF. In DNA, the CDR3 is TGCGCCAGCAGCACCGAGGGGAGCTCCTACGAGCAGTACTTC.

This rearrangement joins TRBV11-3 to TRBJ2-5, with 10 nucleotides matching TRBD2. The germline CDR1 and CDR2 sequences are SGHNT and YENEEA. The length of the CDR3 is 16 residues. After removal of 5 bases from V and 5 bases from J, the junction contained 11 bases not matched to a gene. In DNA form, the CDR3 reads TGTGCCAGCAGCCCGATGAGAGCGGGAGGGCGGGAGACCCAGTACTTC. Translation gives CASSPMRAGGRETQYF.

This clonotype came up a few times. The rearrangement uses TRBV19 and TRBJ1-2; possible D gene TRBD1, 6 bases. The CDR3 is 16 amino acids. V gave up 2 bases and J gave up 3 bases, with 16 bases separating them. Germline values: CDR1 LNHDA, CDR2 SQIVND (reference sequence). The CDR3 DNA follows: TGTGCCAGTAGTATATCCCTCGGGGGGCGCGACTATGGCTACACCTTC. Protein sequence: CASSISLGGRDYGYTF.

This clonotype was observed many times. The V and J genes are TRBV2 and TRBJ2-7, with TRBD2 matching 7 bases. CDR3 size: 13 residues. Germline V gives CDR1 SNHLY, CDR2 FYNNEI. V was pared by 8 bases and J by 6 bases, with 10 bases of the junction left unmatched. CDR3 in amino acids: CASLGLGGIEQYF. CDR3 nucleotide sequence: TGTGCCAGCCTCGGACTAGGAGGTATCGAGCAGTACTTC.

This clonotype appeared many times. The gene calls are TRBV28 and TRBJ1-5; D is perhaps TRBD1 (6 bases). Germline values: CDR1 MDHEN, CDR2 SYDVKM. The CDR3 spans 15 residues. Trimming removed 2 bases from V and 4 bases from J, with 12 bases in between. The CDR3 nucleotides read TGTGCCAGCAGTTTACGGGGGGCGCAGAATCAGCCCCAGCATTTT. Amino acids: CASSLRGAQNQPQHF.

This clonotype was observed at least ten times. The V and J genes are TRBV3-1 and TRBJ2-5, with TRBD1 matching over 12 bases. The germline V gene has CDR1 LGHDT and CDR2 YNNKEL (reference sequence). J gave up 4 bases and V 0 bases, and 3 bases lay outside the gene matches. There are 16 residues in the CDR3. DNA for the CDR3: TGTGCCAGCAGCCAAGACGGGACAGGGGGCGGAGAGACCCAGTACTTC. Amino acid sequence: CASSQDGTGGGETQYF.